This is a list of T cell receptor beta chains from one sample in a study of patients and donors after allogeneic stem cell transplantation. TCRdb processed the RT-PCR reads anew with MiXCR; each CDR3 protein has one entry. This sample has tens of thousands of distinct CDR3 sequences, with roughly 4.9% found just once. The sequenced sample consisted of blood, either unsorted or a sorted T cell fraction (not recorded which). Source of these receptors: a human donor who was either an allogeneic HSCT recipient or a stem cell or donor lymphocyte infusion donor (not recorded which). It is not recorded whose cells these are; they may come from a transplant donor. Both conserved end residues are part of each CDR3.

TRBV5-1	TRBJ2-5	CASSWGAGGQETQYF
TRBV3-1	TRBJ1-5	CASSLGAREGPQHF
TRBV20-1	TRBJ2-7	CSARDEASGLAADEQYF
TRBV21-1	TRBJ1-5	CASKRDRLNQPQHF
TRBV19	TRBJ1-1	CASSIAGKAFF
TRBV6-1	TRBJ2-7	CASSELADSYEQYF
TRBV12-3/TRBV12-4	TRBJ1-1	CASSWDRPSNTEAFF
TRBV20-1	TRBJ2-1	CSAFDRAGWAYNEQFF
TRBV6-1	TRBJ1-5	CASVPMGGAINQPQHF
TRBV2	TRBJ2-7	CASKRSFLLYEQYF
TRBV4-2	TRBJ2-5	CASSPGVGTQETQYF
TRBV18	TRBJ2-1	CASSPLSGRNEQFF
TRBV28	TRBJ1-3	CASSLGGQGIGNTIYF
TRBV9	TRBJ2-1	CASSVGWGGYLDEQFF
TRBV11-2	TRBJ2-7	CASSFDRGIYEQYF
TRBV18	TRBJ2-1	CASSPYGTSGILQFF
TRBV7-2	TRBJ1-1	CASSSSGMGGTEAFF
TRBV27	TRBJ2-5	CASRSTDQETQYF
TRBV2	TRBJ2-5	CASEGAPGETQYF
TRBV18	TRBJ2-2	CASSQSSGPNTGELFF
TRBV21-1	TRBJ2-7	CASSKGSGEQYF
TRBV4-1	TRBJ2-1	CASSRLAGYNEQFF
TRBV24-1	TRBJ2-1	CATSDPLDRGWVNEQFF
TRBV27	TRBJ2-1	CASSKGRAGYNEQFF
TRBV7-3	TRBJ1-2	CASSPDSGYGYTF
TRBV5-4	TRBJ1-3	CASSLERAGNTIYF
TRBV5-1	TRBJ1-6	CASSRGTGESLIDSPLHF
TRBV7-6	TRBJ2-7	CASSAGSGRSYEQYF
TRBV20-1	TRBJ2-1	CSAEPGLAGSNEQFF
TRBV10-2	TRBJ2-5	CASMWGLAAETQYF
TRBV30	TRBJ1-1	CAWRRRDRKMNTEAFF
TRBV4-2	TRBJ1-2	CASSQDSDRNYGYTF
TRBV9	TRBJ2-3	CASSVGGEDTQYF
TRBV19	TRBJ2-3	CASSIMDTQYF
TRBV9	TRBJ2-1	CASSPFSYNEQFF
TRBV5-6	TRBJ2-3	CASSGGGSAKSGTQYF
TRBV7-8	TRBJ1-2	CASSPVPMGDGYTF
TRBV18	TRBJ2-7	CASSPGLATYEQYF
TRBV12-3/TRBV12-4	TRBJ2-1	CASSVTSGYYNEQFF